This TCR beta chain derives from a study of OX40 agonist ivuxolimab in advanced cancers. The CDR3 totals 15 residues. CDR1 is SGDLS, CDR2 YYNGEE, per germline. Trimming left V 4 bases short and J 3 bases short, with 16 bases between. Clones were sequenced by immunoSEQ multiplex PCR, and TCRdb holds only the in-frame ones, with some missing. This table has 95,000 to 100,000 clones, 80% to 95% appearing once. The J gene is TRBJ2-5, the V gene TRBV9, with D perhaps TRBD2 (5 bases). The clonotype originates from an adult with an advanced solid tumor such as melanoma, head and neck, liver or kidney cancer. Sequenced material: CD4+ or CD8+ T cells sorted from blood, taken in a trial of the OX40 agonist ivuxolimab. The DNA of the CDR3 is TGTGCCAGCAGCCAAAACTTGGGAGAAGAAGAGACCCAGTACTTC. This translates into CASSQNLGEEETQYF.